This TCR beta chain was sequenced for a study of blood T cell repertoires in COVID-19. Across the study: The analysed material was cDNA or gDNA that came from T cells, B-cell-depleted T cells, or PBMCs.

Sequencing was performed with immunoSEQ multiplex PCR; in TCRdb, only in-frame clones are kept and a portion is missing. The table lists a few hundred thousand clones, approximately 88% of them singletons, with approximately 1% in the top ten. The age range of participants was about 18 to 95 years, with residence in under 25 US areas. Cohorts were determined from participant-reported clinical history. What the recovered Cohort 3 donors had was two negative PCRs, clearance, or symptom resolution. Germline lookup yields CDR1 SGDLS and CDR2 YYNGEE. The CDR3 sequence is 15 residues long. The trim removed 3 bases at V and 2 bases at J, leaving 7 bases unmatched.

The chain carries TRBV9 and TRBJ2-7; 8 bases are shared with TRBD2. This TCR was sampled from a woman aged 25 to 39 who had recovered from COVID-19. Sequencing was performed on PBMCs or T cells enriched from blood (not recorded which). The CDR3 region is CASSGSGTRTYEQYF. Written as DNA, the CDR3 is TGTGCCAGCAGCGGATCCGGGACTAGAACCTACGAGCAGTACTTC.